Presented here are 29 T cell receptor beta chains from one specimen sequenced in a study of blood T cells in healthy people across ages. It was with a sample-barcoded 5' primer and a J-beta primer mix that a second PCR of about 6 to 12 cycles was run. Using its own MiXCR run on the 5' RACE reads, TCRdb lists one record per CDR3 protein. The table has hundreds of thousands of distinct CDR3 sequences, roughly half seen once. What was sequenced was blood. All receptors derive from a woman aged 80 or older in good health.

On this clonotype itself: A much more abundant neighbour one base away suggests this may be a read error. The CDR3 DNA reads TGTGCCAGCAGCCAAGACGGAGCGAATACGCAGTATTTT. Amino acid sequence: CASSQDGANTQYF. The chain couples TRBV3-1 to TRBJ2-3; D remains unclear. CDR3 length: 13 amino acids. Germline CDR1 is LGHDT and CDR2 is YNNKEL (reference sequence). V was trimmed by 0 bases and J by 7 bases, leaving 8 bases between them.

This clonotype was counted ten times or more. J is TRBJ2-7 and V is TRBV3-1; 13 nucleotides line up with TRBD2. Germline loops: CDR1 LGHDT, CDR2 YNNKEL (reference sequence). V dropped 5 bases and J dropped 4; count of bases not matched to a gene: 5. This CDR3 comprises 15 residues. CDR3 in amino acids: CASSLGLAGFYEQYF. The CDR3 DNA reads TGTGCCAGCAGCTTGGGACTAGCGGGGTTTTACGAGCAGTACTTC.

This clonotype was counted a single time. A much more abundant neighbour one base away suggests this may be a read error. This chain links TRBV29-1 with TRBJ2-7; TRBD1 might be the D (6 bases). Germline CDR1 reads SQVTM; CDR2 reads ANQGSEA. V gave up 5 bases and J gave up 8 bases, with 22 bases separating them. The CDR3 has 14 residues. CDR3 sequence reads: CSVTKGGLGYKQYF. DNA for the CDR3: TGCAGCGTTACTAAAGGGGGTTTGGGGTACAAGCAGTACTTC.

This chain connects TRBV29-1 to TRBJ2-5, with 9 bases fitting TRBD2. Gene TRBJ2-7 matches the end of the DNA better, so the J call may be wrong. The germline gives CDR1 SQVTM, CDR2 ANQGSEA. CDR3 length: 16 amino acids. The CDR3 is CSVVVLLAGGRDEQYF. CDR3 DNA: TGCAGCGTTGTGGTCCTGCTTGCGGGAGGGAGGGACGAGCAGTACTTC.

About this clonotype: A single base separates this from a much larger clone, so it may be a read error. The chain is built from TRBV24-1 and TRBJ2-3; 8 bases are a match to TRBD1. In germline, CDR1 is KGHDR, CDR2 SFDVKD. The CDR3 spans 16 residues. The DNA of the CDR3 is TGTGCCACCGGTGACTCCGGGACAGGCAGGTCGGATACGCAGTATTTT. Protein: CATGDSGTGRSDTQYF.

The CDR3 DNA reads TGTGCCAGCAGCCCCCCGACCAGGGAGCTCTATGGCTACACCTTC. It yields the protein CASSPPTRELYGYTF. The chain carries TRBV7-9 and TRBJ1-2, with a weak D call TRBD1 (5 bases). The germline V gene encodes CDR1 SEHNR and CDR2 FQNEAQ (reference sequence). The CDR3 runs to 15 residues. V was shortened by 5 bases and J by 4 bases, with 17 bases between the two germline ends. The whole variable domain, remainder taken from reference TRBV7-9 and TRBJ1-2, is DTGVSQNPRHKITKRGQNVTFRCDPISEHNRLYWYRQTLGQGPEFLTYFQNEAQLEKSRLLSDRFSAERPKGSFSTLEIQRTEQGDSAMYLCASSPPTRELYGYTFGSGTRLTVV.

The table lists this clonotype with a few counts. The chain uses TRBV3-1 and TRBJ2-2; D gene unclear. CDR3 size: 14 residues. CDR1 is LGHDT, CDR2 YNNKEL, per germline (reference sequence). Trimming pared 4 bases from V and 5 bases from J, leaving 11 bases between. In DNA, the CDR3 is TGTGCCAGCAGCCCTGTGAGTGGGACCGGGGAGCTGTTTTTT. Its translation is CASSPVSGTGELFF. Using reference TRBV3-1 and TRBJ2-2 for the parts outside the CDR3, the full variable domain is DTAVSQTPKYLVTQMGNDKSIKCEQNLGHDTMYWYKQDSKKFLKIMFSYNNKELIINETVPNRFSPKSPDKAHLNLHINSLELGDSAVYFCASSPVSGTGELFFGEGSRLTVL.

For this clonotype: Sequence at one end of the junction differs from germline and may be a read error. V usage is TRBV7-3 and J usage is TRBJ2-1; D is ambiguous. The CDR3 runs 13 residues. Germline V gives CDR1 SGHTA, CDR2 FQGTGA. The CDR3 reads CASSLSRSNEQSF. For the CDR3, the DNA is TGTGCCAGCAGCCTATCTAGGAGCAATGAGCAGTCCTTC. The full variable domain, rest sourced from reference TRBV7-3 and TRBJ2-1, is GAGVSQTPSNKVTEKGKYVELRCDPISGHTALYWYRQSLGQGPEFLIYFQGTGAADDSGLPNDRFFAVRPEGSVSTLKIQRTERGDSAVYLCASSLSRSNEQSFGPGTRLTVL.

The rearrangement uses TRBV7-9 and TRBJ2-2; the D call may be TRBD1 or TRBD2 (5 bases each). CDR1 SEHNR and CDR2 FQNEAQ come from the germline V gene (reference sequence). The CDR3 covers 14 residues. Trimming removed 2 bases from V and 8 bases from J, with 12 bases in between. In DNA, the CDR3 is TGTGCCAGCAGCTTAATGGGGACCGGTGGGGAGCTGTTTTTT. It codes for CASSLMGTGGELFF. The whole variable domain, remainder taken from reference TRBV7-9 and TRBJ2-2, is DTGVSQNPRHKITKRGQNVTFRCDPISEHNRLYWYRQTLGQGPEFLTYFQNEAQLEKSRLLSDRFSAERPKGSFSTLEIQRTEQGDSAMYLCASSLMGTGGELFFGEGSRLTVL.

The rearrangement uses TRBV24-1 and TRBJ2-5, with D tentatively TRBD1 (5 bases). The CDR3 runs 13 residues. The V end was cut by 7 bases, the J end by 11 bases, with 19 bases between. From germline, CDR1 is KGHDR and CDR2 SFDVKD. CDR3: CATSPVDRDKQYF. For the CDR3, the DNA is TGTGCCACCAGCCCCGTTGACAGAGACAAGCAGTACTTC.

A single count supports this clonotype. Compared with germline, one end of the junction differs, possibly owing to a read error. This chain connects TRBV7-2 to TRBJ2-1; perhaps TRBD1 as D (6 bases). CDR1 is SGHTA and CDR2 is FQGNSA in the germline V gene. The CDR3 totals 15 residues. The CDR3 DNA is TGCGCCAGCAGCCAGACAGGCGACACCTACAATGAGCAGTTCTTC. It specifies CASSQTGDTYNEQFF.

As to this clonotype: A much larger clone lies one base from this, so it may be a read error. J is TRBJ2-1 and V is TRBV7-8, with no clear D. This CDR3 is built from 17 residues. Trimming cost V 1 base and J 1 base, with 14 bases left between them. Germline CDR1 SGHVS, CDR2 FQNEAQ. CDR3 sequence (DNA): TGTGCCAGCAGCTTAGGTGTTTCGAGGATATCCTACAATGAGCAGTTCTTC. As protein: CASSLGVSRISYNEQFF.

The rearrangement links TRBV3-1 to TRBJ2-6, with 9 bases fitting TRBD1. Trimming took 1 base from V and 2 from J; bases not matched to a gene: 6. Germline-derived CDR1 and CDR2 are LGHDT and YNNKEL (reference sequence). The CDR3 extends over 18 amino acids. This CDR3 reads CASSQGHNRGPGANVLTF. DNA for the CDR3: TGTGCCAGCAGCCAAGGGCATAACAGGGGGCCTGGGGCCAACGTCCTGACTTTC.

Ten or more counts support this clonotype. The J gene is TRBJ2-3, the V gene TRBV6-5, with D hard to call. The V and J ends lost 5 bases and 5 bases respectively, with 11 bases between them. The CDR3 runs to 13 residues. The germline V gene encodes CDR1 MNHEY and CDR2 SVGAGI. This chain's CDR3 is CASSDRLGDTQYF. In DNA form, the CDR3 reads TGTGCCAGCAGTGACCGGTTGGGAGATACGCAGTATTTT.

The rearrangement links TRBV29-1 to TRBJ1-1; weak D call: TRBD1 (6 bases). Deletions cut 7 bases from V and 1 base from J, with 13 bases between. The CDR3 is made up of 13 amino acids. The V gene's germline CDR1 is SQVTM and CDR2 ANQGSEA. The CDR3 nucleotides read TGCAGCGCTCCAGGGGAGGCGAACACTGAAGCTTTCTTT. Its translation: CSAPGEANTEAFF. The full variable domain, with the rest looked up from reference TRBV29-1 and TRBJ1-1, is SAVISQKPSRDICQRGTSLTIQCQVDSQVTMMFWYRQQPGQSLTLIATANQGSEATYESGFVIDKFPISRPNLTFSTLTVSNMSPEDSSIYLCSAPGEANTEAFFGQGTRLTVV.

This clonotype was detected a few times. The CDR3 DNA sequence: TGTGCCAGCAGTCAGAGTTCGTCTCCGGAGCAGTTCTTC. Its protein is CASSQSSSPEQFF. This chain uses TRBV2 with TRBJ2-1; D is unclear. Trimming removed 5 bases at V and 10 bases at J, with 15 bases between. The CDR3 covers 13 residues. Germline V gives CDR1 SNHLY, CDR2 FYNNEI.

The chain is built from TRBV6-5 and TRBJ2-7; D is unresolved. V lost 0 bases, J lost 0 bases, and 9 bases lay in between. CDR3 length: 15 amino acids. Looked up from germline, CDR1 is MNHEY and CDR2 is SVGAGI. This CDR3 is CASSYSEASSYEQYF. The CDR3 nucleotides read TGTGCCAGCAGTTACTCTGAGGCGAGCTCCTACGAGCAGTACTTC.

As concerns this clonotype: This may be a read error: a much more frequent sequence differs by one nucleotide. The chain has TRBV6-5 and TRBJ1-2; TRBD1 is a possible D gene (5 bases). The germline V gene encodes CDR1 MNHEY and CDR2 SVGAGI. The CDR3 spans 13 residues. CDR3 sequence: CAGRAGRAYGYTF. Here the CDR3 DNA reads TGTGCCGGCAGGGCGGGACGAGCATATGGCTACACCTTC.

The table lists this clonotype with many counts. The chain joins TRBV6-5 to TRBJ2-5; D possibly corresponds to TRBD2 (5 bases). This CDR3 spans 15 amino acids. The V end was cut by 0 bases, the J end by 5 bases, with 13 bases between. CDR1 is MNHEY and CDR2 is SVGAGI in the germline V gene. The CDR3 here is CASSYSMGVGETQYF. In DNA form, the CDR3 reads TGTGCCAGCAGTTACTCGATGGGAGTGGGGGAGACCCAGTACTTC.

Comment on this clonotype: A clone one base away is much larger, so this may be a read error. This chain uses TRBV27 with TRBJ2-7, with TRBD2 matching over 12 bases. The CDR3 is made up of 14 amino acids. Germline-derived CDR1 and CDR2 are MNHEY and SMNVEV (reference sequence). V lost 4 bases and J lost 2; bases outside the gene matches: 0. CDR3 in amino acids: CASSSSGRAYEQYF. Written as DNA, the CDR3 is TGTGCCAGCAGTTCTAGCGGGAGGGCCTACGAGCAGTACTTC.

The chain is built from TRBV29-1 and TRBJ1-4; D is perhaps TRBD1 (5 bases). V lost 1 base and J 3 bases, leaving 18 bases between the germline ends. CDR1 is SQVTM and CDR2 is ANQGSEA in the germline V gene. This CDR3 has 17 amino acids. Here the CDR3 DNA reads TGCAGCGTTGAAGTTCCCCTACCGGGACCGCCTAATGAAAAACTGTTTTTT. Protein sequence: CSVEVPLPGPPNEKLFF. The full variable domain, its missing parts supplied by reference TRBV29-1 and TRBJ1-4, is SAVISQKPSRDICQRGTSLTIQCQVDSQVTMMFWYRQQPGQSLTLIATANQGSEATYESGFVIDKFPISRPNLTFSTLTVSNMSPEDSSIYLCSVEVPLPGPPNEKLFFGSGTQLSVL.

In its sample, this clonotype was seen a few times. The rearrangement joins TRBV6-2 or TRBV6-3 to TRBJ2-4; 7 bases are shared with TRBD2. CDR1 and CDR2 (germline): MNHEY, SVGEGT. Trimming cost V 3 bases and J 0 bases; bases outside gene matches: 5. This CDR3 comprises 16 residues. CDR3 protein: CASSYGRVLAKNIQYF. DNA of the CDR3: TGTGCCAGCAGTTATGGGAGGGTCCTAGCCAAAAACATTCAGTACTTC.

V usage is TRBV6-2 or TRBV6-3 and J usage is TRBJ1-1, with 7 positions matching TRBD1. CDR3 length equals 14 residues. V dropped 6 bases and J dropped 7; count of bases not matched to a gene: 11. CDR1 is MNHEY, CDR2 SVGEGT, per germline. In DNA, the CDR3 is TGTGCCAGCAGGCCGGGACAGACCGCTGTTGAAGCTTTCTTT. It codes for CASRPGQTAVEAFF.

The CDR3 region is CASSGGRLADTQYF. The CDR3, as DNA: TGTGCCAGCAGTGGGGGGAGACTTGCGGATACGCAGTATTTT. This rearrangement joins TRBV25-1 to TRBJ2-3; the D call may be TRBD1 or TRBD2 (5 bases each). There are 14 residues in the CDR3. CDR1 is MGHDK and CDR2 is SYGVNS in the germline V gene. Between the trimmed V and J ends, which lost 4 bases and 6 bases, there was a span of 14 bases.

V is TRBV20-1 and J is TRBJ2-7; no clear D gene. V lost 2 bases and J 2 bases, leaving 16 bases between the germline ends. CDR1 is DFQATT and CDR2 is SNEGSKA in the germline V gene (reference sequence). The CDR3 spans 15 residues. The CDR3 reads CSARPSGNRPYEQYF. The CDR3 DNA reads as TGCAGTGCTAGACCCTCAGGTAACAGACCCTACGAGCAGTACTTC.

V and J are TRBV12-3 or TRBV12-4 and TRBJ2-5, with D unresolved. The germline V and J ends were trimmed by 3 bases and 11 bases, with 16 bases remaining between them. There are 13 residues in the CDR3. Here the CDR3 reads CASSLRADVEQYF. The CDR3 DNA reads TGTGCCAGCAGTTTGCGTGCGGACGTTGAGCAGTACTTC.

This clonotype was counted many times. The rearrangement joins TRBV6-6 to TRBJ2-3, with 12 bases fitting TRBD2. CDR3 length: 12 residues. Germline CDR1 MNHNY, CDR2 SVGAGI (reference sequence). This CDR3 is CSASGGGDTQYF. In nucleotides, the CDR3 is TGTTCGGCTAGCGGGGGGGGAGATACGCAGTATTTT.

The chain carries TRBV5-1 and TRBJ2-1, with D possibly being TRBD1 (6 bases). CDR1 and CDR2 from the germline V gene are SGHRS and YFSETQ. The CDR3 has 16 residues. Trimming removed 3 bases at V and 0 bases at J, with 13 bases between. CDR3 nucleotide sequence: TGCGCCAGCAGCTCGCGCACAGGGAGCTCCTACAATGAGCAGTTCTTC. This codes for CASSSRTGSSYNEQFF. Filled out from reference TRBV5-1 and TRBJ2-1, the complete variable domain reads KAGVTQTPRYLIKTRGQQVTLSCSPISGHRSVSWYQQTPGQGLQFLFEYFSETQRNKGNFPGRFSGRQFSNSRSEMNVSTLELGDSALYLCASSSRTGSSYNEQFFGPGTRLTVL.

In this sample, this clonotype turned up a few times. J is TRBJ1-1 and V is TRBV7-9; a weak D match, TRBD1 (6 bases). The germline gives CDR1 SEHNR, CDR2 FQNEAQ (reference sequence). V was cut by 0 bases and J by 5 bases, with 10 bases left in between. CDR3 size: 14 residues. The CDR3 reads CASSLAEGGTEAFF. In nucleotides, the CDR3 is TGTGCCAGCAGCTTAGCGGAGGGGGGGACTGAAGCTTTCTTT.